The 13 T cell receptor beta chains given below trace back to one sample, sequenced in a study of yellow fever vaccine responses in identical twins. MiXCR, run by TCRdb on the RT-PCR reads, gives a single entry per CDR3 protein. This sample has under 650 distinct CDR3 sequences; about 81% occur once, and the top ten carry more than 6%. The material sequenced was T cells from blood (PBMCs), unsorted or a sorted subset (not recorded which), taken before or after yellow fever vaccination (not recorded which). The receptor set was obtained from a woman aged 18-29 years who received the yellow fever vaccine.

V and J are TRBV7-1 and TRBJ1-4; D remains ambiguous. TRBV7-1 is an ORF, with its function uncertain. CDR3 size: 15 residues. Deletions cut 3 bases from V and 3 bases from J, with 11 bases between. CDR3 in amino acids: CASSSTTNSNEKLFF. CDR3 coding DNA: TGTGCCAGCAGCTCCACCACGAACTCTAATGAAAAACTGTTTTTT.

In DNA form, the CDR3 reads TGTGCCACCCTAGGTGGGGGACAGGGCCCCCAAGAGACCCAGTACTTC. It translates to CATLGGGQGPQETQYF. The chain joins TRBV2 to TRBJ2-5, with 9 positions matching TRBD1. CDR3 length: 16 residues. The germline V gene has CDR1 SNHLY and CDR2 FYNNEI. Losses at the gene ends were 10 bases for V and 1 base for J; bases not matched to a gene: 13.

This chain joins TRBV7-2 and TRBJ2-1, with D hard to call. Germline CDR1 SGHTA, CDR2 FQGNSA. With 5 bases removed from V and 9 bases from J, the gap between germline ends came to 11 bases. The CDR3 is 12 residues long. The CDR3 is CASSPAYFEQFF. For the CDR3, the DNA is TGTGCCAGCAGCCCAGCTTATTTTGAGCAGTTCTTC.

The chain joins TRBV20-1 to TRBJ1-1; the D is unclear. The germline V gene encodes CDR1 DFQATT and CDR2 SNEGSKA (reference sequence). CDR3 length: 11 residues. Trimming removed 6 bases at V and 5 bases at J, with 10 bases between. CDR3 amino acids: CSALHRTEAFF. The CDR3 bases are TGCAGTGCCCTACACCGAACTGAAGCTTTCTTT.

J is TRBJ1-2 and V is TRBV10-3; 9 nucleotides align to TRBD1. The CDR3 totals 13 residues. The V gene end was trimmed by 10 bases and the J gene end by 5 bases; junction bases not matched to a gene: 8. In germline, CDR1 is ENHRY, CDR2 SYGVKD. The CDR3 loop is CATGQGREYGYTF. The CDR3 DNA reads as TGTGCCACGGGACAGGGTCGGGAGTATGGCTACACCTTC.

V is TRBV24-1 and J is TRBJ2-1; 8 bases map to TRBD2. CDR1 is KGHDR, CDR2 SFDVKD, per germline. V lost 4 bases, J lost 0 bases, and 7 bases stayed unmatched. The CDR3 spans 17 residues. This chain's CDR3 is CATSDPSGPSSYNEQFF. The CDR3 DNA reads TGTGCCACCAGTGACCCTAGCGGGCCCAGCTCCTACAATGAGCAGTTCTTC.

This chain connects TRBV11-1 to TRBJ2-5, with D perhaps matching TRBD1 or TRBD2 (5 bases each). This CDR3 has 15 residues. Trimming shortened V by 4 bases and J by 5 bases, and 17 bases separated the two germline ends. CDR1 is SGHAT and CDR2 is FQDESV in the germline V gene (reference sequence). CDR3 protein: CASSYTTQGRETQYF. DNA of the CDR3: TGTGCCAGCAGCTATACTACCCAGGGACGGGAGACCCAGTACTTC. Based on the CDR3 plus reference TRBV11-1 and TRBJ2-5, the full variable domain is EAEVAQSPRYKITEKSQAVAFWCDPISGHATLYWYRQILGQGPELLVQFQDESVVDDSQLPKDRFSAERLKGVDSTLKIQPAELGDSAMYLCASSYTTQGRETQYFGPGTRLLVL.

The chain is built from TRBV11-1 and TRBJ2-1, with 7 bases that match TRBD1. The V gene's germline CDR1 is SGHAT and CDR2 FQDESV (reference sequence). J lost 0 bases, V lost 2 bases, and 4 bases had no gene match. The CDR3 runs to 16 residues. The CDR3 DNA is TGTGCCAGCAGCTTAACGACAGGGAGCTCCTACAATGAGCAGTTCTTC. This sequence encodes CASSLTTGSSYNEQFF.

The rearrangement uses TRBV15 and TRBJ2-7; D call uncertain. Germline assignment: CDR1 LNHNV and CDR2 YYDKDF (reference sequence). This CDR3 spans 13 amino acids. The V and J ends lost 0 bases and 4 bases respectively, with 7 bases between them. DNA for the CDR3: TGTGCCACCAGCAGAGATCGGCAGTACGAGCAGTACGTC. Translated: CATSRDRQYEQYV.

CDR3 residues: CTGVSYNEQFF. The CDR3 DNA reads as TGCACTGGGGTCTCCTACAATGAGCAGTTCTTC. The chain has TRBV29-1 and TRBJ2-1; D is undetermined. The CDR3 is made up of 11 amino acids. Germline V gives CDR1 SQVTM, CDR2 ANQGSEA.

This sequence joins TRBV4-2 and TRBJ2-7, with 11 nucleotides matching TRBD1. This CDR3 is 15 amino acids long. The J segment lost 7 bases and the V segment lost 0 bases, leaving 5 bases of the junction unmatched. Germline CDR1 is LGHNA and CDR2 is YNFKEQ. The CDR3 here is CASSQEGTGGEEQYF. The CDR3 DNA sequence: TGTGCCAGCAGCCAAGAGGGGACAGGGGGGGAAGAGCAGTACTTC.

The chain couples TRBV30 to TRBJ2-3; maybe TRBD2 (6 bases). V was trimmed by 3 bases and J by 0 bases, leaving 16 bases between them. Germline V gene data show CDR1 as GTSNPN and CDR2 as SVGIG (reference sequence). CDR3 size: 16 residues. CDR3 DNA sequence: TGTGCCTGGAGAGCCCACGGCGGGGTTAGCACAGATACGCAGTATTTT. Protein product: CAWRAHGGVSTDTQYF.

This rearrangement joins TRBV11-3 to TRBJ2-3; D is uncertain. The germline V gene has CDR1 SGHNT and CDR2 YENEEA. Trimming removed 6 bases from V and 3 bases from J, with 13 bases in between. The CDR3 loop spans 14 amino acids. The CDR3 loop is CASRPIWATDTQYF. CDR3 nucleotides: TGTGCCAGCAGACCCATTTGGGCGACAGATACGCAGTATTTT. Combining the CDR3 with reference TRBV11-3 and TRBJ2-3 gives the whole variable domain EAGVVQSPRYKIIEKKQPVAFWCNPISGHNTLYWYLQNLGQGPELLIRYENEEAVDDSQLPKDRFSAERLKGVDSTLKIQPAELGDSAVYLCASRPIWATDTQYFGPGTRLTVL.